This T cell receptor (beta chain) is drawn from a study of siplizumab effects on memory and regulatory T cells. Profiled with immunoSEQ multiplex PCR; TCRdb holds only in-frame clones, not every one. The table records over 50,000 clones, around 78% of them present only once. Note on this clone: Its antigen is unknown.

Regarding the study as a whole: Tracing alloreactive clones into unstimulated subsets worked for only a minor fraction of them.

The clonotype comes from a human donor in good health. Sequences were obtained from memory CD4+ T cells sorted from blood.

This chain's CDR3 is CASSLTGAKNTEAFF. The CDR3 DNA reads TGCGCCAGCAGCTTGACGGGGGCAAAGAACACTGAAGCTTTCTTT. This chain links TRBV5-1 with TRBJ1-1; D is possibly TRBD1 (6 bases). Between the trimmed V and J ends, which lost 1 base and 1 base, there was a span of 11 bases. The CDR3 sequence is 15 residues long. Per germline, CDR1 SGHRS and CDR2 YFSETQ.